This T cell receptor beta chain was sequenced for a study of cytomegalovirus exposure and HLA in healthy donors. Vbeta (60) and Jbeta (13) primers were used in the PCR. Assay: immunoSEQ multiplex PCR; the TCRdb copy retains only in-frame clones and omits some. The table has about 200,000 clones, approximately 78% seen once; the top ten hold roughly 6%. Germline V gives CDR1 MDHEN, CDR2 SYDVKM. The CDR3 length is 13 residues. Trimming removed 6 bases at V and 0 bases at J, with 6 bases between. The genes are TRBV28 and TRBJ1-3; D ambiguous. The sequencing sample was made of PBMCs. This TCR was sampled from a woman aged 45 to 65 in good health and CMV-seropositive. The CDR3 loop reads CASRAYSGNTIYF. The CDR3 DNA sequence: TGTGCCAGCAGGGCATACTCTGGAAACACCATATATTTT.